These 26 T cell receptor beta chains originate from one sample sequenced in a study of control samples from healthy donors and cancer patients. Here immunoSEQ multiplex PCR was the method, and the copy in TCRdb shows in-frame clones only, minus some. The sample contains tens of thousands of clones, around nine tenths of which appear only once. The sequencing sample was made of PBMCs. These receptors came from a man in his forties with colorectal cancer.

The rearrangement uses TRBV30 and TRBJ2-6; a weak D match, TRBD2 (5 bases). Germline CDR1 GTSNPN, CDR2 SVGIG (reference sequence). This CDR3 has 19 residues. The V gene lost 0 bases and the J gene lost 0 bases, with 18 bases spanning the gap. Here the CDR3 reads CAWSVVSWRISSGANVLTF. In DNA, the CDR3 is TGTGCCTGGAGTGTAGTTAGTTGGAGGATTAGCTCTGGGGCCAACGTCCTGACTTTC.

CDR3 region: CASSFSGQGADTQYF. As DNA, the CDR3 is TGTGCCAGCAGCTTCAGTGGGCAAGGGGCAGATACGCAGTATTTT. The chain links TRBV7-6 to TRBJ2-3; possibly TRBD1 for D (5 bases). The ends were cut back, 3 bases at V and 4 bases at J, with 14 bases in the middle. From germline, CDR1 is SGHVS and CDR2 FNYEAQ. The CDR3 is made up of 15 amino acids.

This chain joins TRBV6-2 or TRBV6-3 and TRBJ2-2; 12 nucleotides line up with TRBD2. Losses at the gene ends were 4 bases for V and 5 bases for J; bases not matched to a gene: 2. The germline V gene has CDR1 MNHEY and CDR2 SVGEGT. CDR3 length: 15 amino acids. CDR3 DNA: TGTGCCAGCAGTTTGCTAGCGGGAGGGACCGGGGAGCTGTTTTTT. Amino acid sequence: CASSLLAGGTGELFF.

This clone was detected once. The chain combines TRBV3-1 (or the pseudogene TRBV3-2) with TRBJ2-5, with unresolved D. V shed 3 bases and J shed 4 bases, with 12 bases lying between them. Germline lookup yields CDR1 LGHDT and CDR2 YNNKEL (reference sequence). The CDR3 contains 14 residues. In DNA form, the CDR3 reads TGTGCCAGCAGCCATATTGTCAGTTTAGAGACCCAGTACTTC. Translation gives CASSHIVSLETQYF.

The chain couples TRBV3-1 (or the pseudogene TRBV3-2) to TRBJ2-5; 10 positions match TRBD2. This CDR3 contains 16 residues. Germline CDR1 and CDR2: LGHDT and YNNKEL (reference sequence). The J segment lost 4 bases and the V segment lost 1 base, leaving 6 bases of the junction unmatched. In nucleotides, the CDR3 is TGTGCCAGCAGCCAAGTCCGGGGGACTAGCGTAGAGACCCAGTACTTC. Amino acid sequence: CASSQVRGTSVETQYF.

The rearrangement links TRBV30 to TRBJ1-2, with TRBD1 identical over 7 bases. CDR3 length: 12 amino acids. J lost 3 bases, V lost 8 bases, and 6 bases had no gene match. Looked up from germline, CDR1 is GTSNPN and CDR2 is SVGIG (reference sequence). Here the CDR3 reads CARDRVDYGYTF. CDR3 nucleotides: TGTGCCCGTGACAGGGTGGACTATGGCTACACCTTC.

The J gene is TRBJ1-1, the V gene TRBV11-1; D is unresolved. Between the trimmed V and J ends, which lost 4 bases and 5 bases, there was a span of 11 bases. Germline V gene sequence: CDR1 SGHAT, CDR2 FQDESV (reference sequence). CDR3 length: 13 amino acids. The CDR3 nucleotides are TGTGCCAGCAGCTCCCCTTTCATTACTGAAGCTTTCTTT. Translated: CASSSPFITEAFF.

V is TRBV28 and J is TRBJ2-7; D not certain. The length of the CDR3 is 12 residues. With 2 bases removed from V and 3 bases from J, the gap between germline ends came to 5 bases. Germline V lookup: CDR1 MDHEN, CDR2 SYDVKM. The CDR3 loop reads CASSLSSYEQYF. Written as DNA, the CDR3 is TGTGCCAGCAGTTTAAGTAGCTACGAGCAGTACTTC.

The CDR3 here is CASSPGVTYNEQFF. DNA of the CDR3: TGTGCCAGCAGCCCGGGAGTAACCTACAATGAGCAGTTCTTC. The chain recombines TRBV7-2 with TRBJ2-1; a possible D gene is TRBD2 (6 bases). V gave up 5 bases and J gave up 2 bases, with 10 bases separating them. This CDR3 has 14 residues. Germline assignment: CDR1 SGHTA and CDR2 FQGNSA.

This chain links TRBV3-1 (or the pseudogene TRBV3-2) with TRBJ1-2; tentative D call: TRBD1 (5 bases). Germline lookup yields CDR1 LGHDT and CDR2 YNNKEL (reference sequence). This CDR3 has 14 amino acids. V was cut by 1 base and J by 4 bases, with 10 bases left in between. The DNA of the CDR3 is TGTGCCAGCAGCCAAGCCCGACAGTTCTATGGCTACACCTTC. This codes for CASSQARQFYGYTF.

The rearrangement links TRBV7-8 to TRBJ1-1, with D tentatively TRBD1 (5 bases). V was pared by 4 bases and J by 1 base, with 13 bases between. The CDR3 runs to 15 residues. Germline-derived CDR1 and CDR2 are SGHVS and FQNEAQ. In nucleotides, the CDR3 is TGTGCCAGCAGCTACTTGGGACTCAGGAACACTGAAGCTTTCTTT. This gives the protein CASSYLGLRNTEAFF.

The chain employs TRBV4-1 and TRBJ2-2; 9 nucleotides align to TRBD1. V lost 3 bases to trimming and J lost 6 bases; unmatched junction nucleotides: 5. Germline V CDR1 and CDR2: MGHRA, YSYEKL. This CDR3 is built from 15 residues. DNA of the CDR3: TGCGCCAGCAGCCAGGGACAGGGTTTGGCCGGGGAGCTGTTTTTT. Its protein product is CASSQGQGLAGELFF.

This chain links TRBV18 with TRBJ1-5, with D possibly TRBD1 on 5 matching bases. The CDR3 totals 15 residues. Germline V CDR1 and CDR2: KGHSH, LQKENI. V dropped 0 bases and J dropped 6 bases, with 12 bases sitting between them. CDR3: CASSPPGVASQPQHF. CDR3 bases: TGTGCCAGCTCACCACCGGGGGTAGCCAGTCAGCCCCAGCATTTT.

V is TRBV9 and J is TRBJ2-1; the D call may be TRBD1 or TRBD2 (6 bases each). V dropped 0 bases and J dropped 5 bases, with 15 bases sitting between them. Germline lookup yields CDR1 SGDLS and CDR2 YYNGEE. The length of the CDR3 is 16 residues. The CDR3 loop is CASSVAGARVNNEQFF. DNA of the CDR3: TGTGCCAGCAGCGTAGCGGGGGCCCGCGTTAACAATGAGCAGTTCTTC.

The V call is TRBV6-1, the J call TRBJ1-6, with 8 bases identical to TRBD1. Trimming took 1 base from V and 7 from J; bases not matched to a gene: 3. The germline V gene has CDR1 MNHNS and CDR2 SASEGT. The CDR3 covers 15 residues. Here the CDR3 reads CASSEGQGWNSPLHF. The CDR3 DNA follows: TGTGCCAGCAGTGAAGGACAGGGGTGGAATTCACCCCTCCACTTT.

The chain's CDR3 is CASSRQGEETEAFF. In DNA form, the CDR3 reads TGTGCCAGTAGTAGACAGGGCGAGGAAACTGAAGCTTTCTTT. J is TRBJ1-1 and V is TRBV19; 7 positions match TRBD1. The CDR3 is made up of 14 amino acids. Germline CDR1 and CDR2: LNHDA and SQIVND (reference sequence). Losses at the gene ends were 4 bases for V and 5 bases for J; bases not matched to a gene: 7.

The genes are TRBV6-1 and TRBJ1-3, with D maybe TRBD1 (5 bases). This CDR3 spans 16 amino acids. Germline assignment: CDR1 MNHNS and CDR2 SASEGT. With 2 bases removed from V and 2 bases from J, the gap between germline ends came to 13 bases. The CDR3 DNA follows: TGTGCCAGCAGTGAATATGCTTGGGGGACTGGAAACACCATATATTTT. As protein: CASSEYAWGTGNTIYF.

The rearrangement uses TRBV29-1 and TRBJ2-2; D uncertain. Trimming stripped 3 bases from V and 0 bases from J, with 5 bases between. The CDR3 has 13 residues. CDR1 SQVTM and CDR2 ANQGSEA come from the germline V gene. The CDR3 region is CSVDAANTGELFF. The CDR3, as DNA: TGCAGCGTTGATGCCGCGAACACCGGGGAGCTGTTTTTT.

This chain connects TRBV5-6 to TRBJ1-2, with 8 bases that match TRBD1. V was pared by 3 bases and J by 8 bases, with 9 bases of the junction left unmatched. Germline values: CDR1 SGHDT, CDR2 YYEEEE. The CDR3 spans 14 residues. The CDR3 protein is CASSSAGGFRGYTF. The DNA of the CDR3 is TGTGCCAGCAGCTCGGCAGGGGGCTTTCGGGGCTACACCTTC.

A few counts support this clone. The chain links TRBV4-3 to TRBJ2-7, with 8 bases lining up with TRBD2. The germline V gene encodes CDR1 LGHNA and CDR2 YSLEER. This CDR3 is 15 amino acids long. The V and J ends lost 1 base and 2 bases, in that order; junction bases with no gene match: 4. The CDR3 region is CASSQGTAGAYEQYF. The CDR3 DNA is TGCGCCAGCAGCCAAGGGACAGCGGGGGCCTACGAGCAGTACTTC.

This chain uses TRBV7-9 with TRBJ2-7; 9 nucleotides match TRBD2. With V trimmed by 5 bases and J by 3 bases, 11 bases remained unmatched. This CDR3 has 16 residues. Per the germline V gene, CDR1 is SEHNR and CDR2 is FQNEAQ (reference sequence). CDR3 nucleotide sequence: TGTGCCAGCAGCACCCCAGGGGGAGCGGGAGGCTACGAGCAGTACTTC. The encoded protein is CASSTPGGAGGYEQYF.

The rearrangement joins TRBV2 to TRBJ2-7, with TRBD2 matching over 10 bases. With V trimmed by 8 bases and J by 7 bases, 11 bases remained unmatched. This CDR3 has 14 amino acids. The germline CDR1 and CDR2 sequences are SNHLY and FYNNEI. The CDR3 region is CASLALAGVWEQYF. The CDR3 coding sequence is TGTGCCAGCCTAGCCCTAGCGGGAGTATGGGAGCAGTACTTC.

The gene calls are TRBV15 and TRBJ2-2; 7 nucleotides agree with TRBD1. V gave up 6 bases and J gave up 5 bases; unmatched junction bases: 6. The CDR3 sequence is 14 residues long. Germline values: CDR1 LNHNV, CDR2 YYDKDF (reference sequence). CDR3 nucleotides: TGTGCCACCAGTGACAGGGAAGAGACCGGGGAGCTGTTTTTT. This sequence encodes CATSDREETGELFF.

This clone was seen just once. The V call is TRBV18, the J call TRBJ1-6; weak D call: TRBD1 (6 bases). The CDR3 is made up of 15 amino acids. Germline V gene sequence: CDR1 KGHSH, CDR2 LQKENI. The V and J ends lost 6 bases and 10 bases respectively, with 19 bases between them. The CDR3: CASSPGHPELSPLHF. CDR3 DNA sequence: TGTGCCAGCTCCCCGGGACACCCAGAGTTATCACCCCTCCACTTT. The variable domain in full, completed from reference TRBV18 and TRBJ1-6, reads NAGVMQNPRHLVRRRGQEARLRCSPMKGHSHVYWYRQLPEEGLKFMVYLQKENIIDESGMPKERFSAEFPKEGPSILRIQQVVRGDSAAYFCASSPGHPELSPLHFGNGTRLTVT.

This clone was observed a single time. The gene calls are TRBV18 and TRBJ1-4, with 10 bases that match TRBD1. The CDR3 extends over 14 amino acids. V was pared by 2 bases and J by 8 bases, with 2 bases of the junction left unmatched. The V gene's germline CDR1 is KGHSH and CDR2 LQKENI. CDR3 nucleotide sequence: TGTGCCAGCTCACCAGACAGGGGGCAGGAAAAACTGTTTTTT. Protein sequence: CASSPDRGQEKLFF.

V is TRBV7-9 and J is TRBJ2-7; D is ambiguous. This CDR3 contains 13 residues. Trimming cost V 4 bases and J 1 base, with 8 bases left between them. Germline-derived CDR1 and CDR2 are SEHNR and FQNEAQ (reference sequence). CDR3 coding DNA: TGTGCCAGCAGCTCCCGTTCTTCCTACGAGCAGTACTTC. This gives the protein CASSSRSSYEQYF.